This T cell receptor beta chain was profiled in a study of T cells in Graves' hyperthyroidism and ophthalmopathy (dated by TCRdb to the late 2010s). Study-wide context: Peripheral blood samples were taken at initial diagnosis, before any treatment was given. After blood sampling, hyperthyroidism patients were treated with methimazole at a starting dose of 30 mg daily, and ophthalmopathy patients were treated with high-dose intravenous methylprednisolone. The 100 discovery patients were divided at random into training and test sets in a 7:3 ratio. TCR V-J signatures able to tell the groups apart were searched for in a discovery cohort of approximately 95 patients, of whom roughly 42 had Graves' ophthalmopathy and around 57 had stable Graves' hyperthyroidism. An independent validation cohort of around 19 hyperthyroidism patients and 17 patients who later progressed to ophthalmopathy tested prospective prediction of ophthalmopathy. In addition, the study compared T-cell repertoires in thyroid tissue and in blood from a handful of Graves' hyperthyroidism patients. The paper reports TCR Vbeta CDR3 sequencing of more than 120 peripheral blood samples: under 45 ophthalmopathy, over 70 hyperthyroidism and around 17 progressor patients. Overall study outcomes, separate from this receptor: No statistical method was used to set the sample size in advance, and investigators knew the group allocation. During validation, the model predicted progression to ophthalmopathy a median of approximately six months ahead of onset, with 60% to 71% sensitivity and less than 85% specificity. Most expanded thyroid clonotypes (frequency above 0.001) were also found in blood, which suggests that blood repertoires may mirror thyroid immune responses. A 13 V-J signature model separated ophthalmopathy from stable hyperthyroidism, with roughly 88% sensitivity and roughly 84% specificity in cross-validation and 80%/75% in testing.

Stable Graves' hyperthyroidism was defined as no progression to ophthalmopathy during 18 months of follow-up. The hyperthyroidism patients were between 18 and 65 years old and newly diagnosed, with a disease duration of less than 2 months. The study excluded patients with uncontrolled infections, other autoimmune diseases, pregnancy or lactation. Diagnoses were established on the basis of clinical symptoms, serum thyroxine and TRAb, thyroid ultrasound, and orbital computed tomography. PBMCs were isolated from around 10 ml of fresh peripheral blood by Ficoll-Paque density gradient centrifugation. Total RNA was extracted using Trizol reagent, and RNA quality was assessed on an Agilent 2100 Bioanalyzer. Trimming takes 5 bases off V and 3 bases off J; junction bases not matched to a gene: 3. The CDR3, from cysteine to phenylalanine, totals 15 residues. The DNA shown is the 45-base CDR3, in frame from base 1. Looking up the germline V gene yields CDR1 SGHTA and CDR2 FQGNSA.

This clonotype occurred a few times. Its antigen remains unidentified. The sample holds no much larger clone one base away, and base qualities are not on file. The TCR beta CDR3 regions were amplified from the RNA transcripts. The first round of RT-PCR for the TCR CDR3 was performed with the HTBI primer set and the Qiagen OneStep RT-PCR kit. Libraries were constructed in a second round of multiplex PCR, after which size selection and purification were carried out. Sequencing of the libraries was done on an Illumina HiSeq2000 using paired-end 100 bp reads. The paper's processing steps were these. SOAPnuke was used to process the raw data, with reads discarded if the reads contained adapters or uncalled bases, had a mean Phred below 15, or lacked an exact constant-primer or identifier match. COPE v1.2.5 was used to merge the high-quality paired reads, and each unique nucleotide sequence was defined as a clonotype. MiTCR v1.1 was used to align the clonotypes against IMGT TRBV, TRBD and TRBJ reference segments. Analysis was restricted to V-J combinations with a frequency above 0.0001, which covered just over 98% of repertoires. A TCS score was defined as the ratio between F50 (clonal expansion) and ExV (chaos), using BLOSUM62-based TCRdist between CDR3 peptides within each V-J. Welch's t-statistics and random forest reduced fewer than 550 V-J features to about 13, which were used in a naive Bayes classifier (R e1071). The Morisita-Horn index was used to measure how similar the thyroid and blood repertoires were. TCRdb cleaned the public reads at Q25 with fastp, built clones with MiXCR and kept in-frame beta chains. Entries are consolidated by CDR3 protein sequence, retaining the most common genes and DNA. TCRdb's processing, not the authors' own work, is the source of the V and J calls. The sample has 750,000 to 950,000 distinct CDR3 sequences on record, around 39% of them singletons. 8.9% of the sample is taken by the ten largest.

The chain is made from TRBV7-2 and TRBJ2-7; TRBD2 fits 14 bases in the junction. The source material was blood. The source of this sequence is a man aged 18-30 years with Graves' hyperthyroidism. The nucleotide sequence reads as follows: TGTGCCAGCAGCGGGACTAGCGGGAGAAACTACGAGCAGTACTTC. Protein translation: CASSGTSGRNYEQYF.